These 10 T cell receptor beta chains share one sample of origin, sequenced in a study of T cell repertoires in aging, cancer and after chemotherapy (dated by TCRdb to about 2019). Sequencing was carried out with an Illumina MiSeq. Rearranged TRB sequences spanning V, D and J segments were amplified by multiplex touch-down PCR using a mixed TRB-A/B primer pool. The raw public reads went through TCRdb reprocessing: fastp at Q25, MiXCR clone calling, in-frame beta chains kept. CDR3 protein sequences are deduplicated, and each keeps its most common genes and DNA. The sample table holds fewer than 10,000 distinct CDR3 sequences, of which 33% were seen once. Together, the top ten hold 2.8% of the sample. Instead of sorted cells or RNA, genomic DNA extracted from peripheral blood served as the source for amplifying TCR beta rearrangements. The sequencing input was blood. Receptors originate from a human donor in good health.

The CDR3 DNA follows: TGTGCCAGCAGCTTGTGGGACCCCCTCGGGGACAGGCCCTACGAGCAGTACTTC. Residues: CASSLWDPLGDRPYEQYF. V usage is TRBV5-6 and J usage is TRBJ2-7, with 8 bases aligning to TRBD1. The J segment lost 2 bases and the V segment lost 1 base, leaving 14 bases of the junction unmatched. CDR3 length: 18 amino acids. CDR1 and CDR2 from the germline V gene are SGHDT and YYEEEE.

J is TRBJ2-3 and V is TRBV20-1; TRBD1 agrees at 7 bases. In germline, CDR1 is DFQATT, CDR2 SNEGSKA (reference sequence). J was trimmed by 2 bases and V by 5 bases; bases with no gene match: 4. CDR3 length: 13 amino acids. Written as DNA, the CDR3 is TGCAGTGCTTACGGACAGGTCACAGATACGCAGTATTTT. It yields the protein CSAYGQVTDTQYF.

The chain employs TRBV27 and TRBJ2-7, with TRBD1 matching over 10 bases. Germline trimming cut 5 bases from V and 7 bases from J; bases unmatched to any gene: 8. Germline values: CDR1 MNHEY, CDR2 SMNVEV (reference sequence). The CDR3 runs 14 residues. For the CDR3, the DNA is TGTGCCAGCAGTGGCGGGACAGGGGTGGGGGAGCAGTACTTC. It yields the protein CASSGGTGVGEQYF.

The CDR3 here is CASSRPPGLRETQYF. As DNA, the CDR3 is TGTGCCAGCAGTCGACCCCCCGGGCTCAGGGAGACCCAGTACTTC. The chain links TRBV6-5 to TRBJ2-5; D is unresolved. This CDR3 has 15 residues. Germline CDR1 is MNHEY and CDR2 is SVGAGI. Trimming pared 5 bases from V and 5 bases from J, leaving 18 bases between.

This clonotype was counted only a few times. This chain connects TRBV27 to TRBJ2-5, with 12 bases aligning to TRBD1. This CDR3 is built from 17 residues. The J segment lost 5 bases and the V segment lost 6 bases, leaving 13 bases of the junction unmatched. Germline V CDR1 and CDR2: MNHEY, SMNVEV (reference sequence). The CDR3 spells CASRKPGQGASRETQYF. The DNA of the CDR3 is TGTGCCAGCAGAAAGCCGGGACAGGGGGCGTCACGGGAGACCCAGTACTTC.

The rearrangement links TRBV5-4 to TRBJ2-3, with TRBD2 matching over 15 bases. The CDR3 length is 17 residues. Germline V lookup: CDR1 SGHNT, CDR2 YYREEE (reference sequence). The V gene end was trimmed by 3 bases and the J gene end by 2 bases; junction bases not matched to a gene: 4. This CDR3 reads CASSYRTSGGDTDTQYF. The DNA of the CDR3 is TGTGCCAGCAGCTATCGGACTAGCGGGGGGGACACAGATACGCAGTATTTT.

The rearrangement joins TRBV24-1 to TRBJ1-2, with TRBD1 matching over 7 bases. Per the germline V gene, CDR1 is KGHDR and CDR2 is SFDVKD. The CDR3 length is 14 residues. The J segment lost 8 bases and the V segment lost 7 bases, leaving 12 bases of the junction unmatched. The CDR3 DNA is TGTGCCACCAGAGACGATAGACAGGGACGGGGCTACACCTTC. It codes for CATRDDRQGRGYTF.

The V and J genes are TRBV12-3 or TRBV12-4 and TRBJ2-1, with 8 positions matching TRBD1. V lost 5 bases to trimming and J lost 4 bases; unmatched junction nucleotides: 4. CDR3 length: 14 amino acids. In DNA, the CDR3 is TGTGCCAGCAGTCCCCGGACAGGGTACAATGAGCAGTTCTTC. It codes for CASSPRTGYNEQFF.

The chain links TRBV14 to TRBJ2-7; no reliable D call. The V gene's germline CDR1 is SGHDN and CDR2 FVKESK. The V end was cut by 0 bases, the J end by 6 bases, with 6 bases between. The CDR3 has 12 amino acids. CDR3 loop: CASSQDLLEQYF. In DNA, the CDR3 is TGTGCCAGCAGCCAAGATCTACTCGAGCAGTACTTC.

This clonotype qualifies as medium-sized (0.01 to 0.1%). The chain couples TRBV6-5 to TRBJ2-7, with D possibly being TRBD1 or TRBD2 (5 bases each). This CDR3 is built from 12 residues. V was trimmed by 8 bases and J by 7 bases, leaving 15 bases between them. CDR1 is MNHEY and CDR2 is SVGAGI in the germline V gene. The DNA of the CDR3 is TGTGCCAGCCGAGAGGGGTTGGGGGAGCAGTACTTC. Translating gives CASREGLGEQYF.